Described below is a single TCR beta chain sequence and its context. The read falls 3 residues short of the CDR3 end, and the missing part is taken from the germline J gene. The sample is drawn from a study of T cells in women clearing cervical HPV infection. Study-wide context: Donors had HPV16-related CIN3 or worse; 2 had invasive cancer.

This table comes from immunoSEQ multiplex PCR, and its TCRdb copy is limited to in-frame clones, with some not included. In all, the sample yields about 23,000 clones. Per the germline V gene, CDR1 is SGHTA and CDR2 is FQGNSA. The length of the CDR3 is 14 residues. Trimming cost V 1 base and J 9 bases; bases outside gene matches: 1. V usage is TRBV7-2 and J usage is TRBJ1-6; 9 bases map to TRBD1. The receptor was derived from a woman aged 18 to 75 with a cervical HPV16 infection that either progressed to CIN3+ or cleared (not recorded which). The specimen sequenced was blood buffy coat. CDR3 protein: CASSLVDRGSPLHF. The part of the CDR3 DNA that was read is TGTGCCAGCAGCTTAGTGGACAGGGGTTCACCC.